The 14 T cell receptor beta chains below were found in one sample sequenced in a study of T-cell memory formation after mild COVID-19. One entry per CDR3 protein results from TCRdb running MiXCR on the 5' RACE reads. Of roughly 110,000 distinct CDR3 sequences detected, roughly an eighth appear once; the ten largest clones hold 35% to 50%. Sequencing was done on a sample of PBMCs or a T cell subset sorted from them (not recorded which). The receptors derive from a man between 18 and 35 years old who had mild COVID-19 (a few samples of this study predate the infection). Cell type and time point are not known.

The chain joins TRBV5-1 to TRBJ2-5; D uncertain. In germline, CDR1 is SGHRS, CDR2 YFSETQ. V was shortened by 0 bases and J by 1 base, with 7 bases between the two germline ends. This CDR3 region has 14 residues. The CDR3 protein is CASSLVRPQETQYF. In DNA, the CDR3 is TGCGCCAGCAGCTTGGTTAGACCCCAAGAGACCCAGTACTTC.

This clonotype turned up a few times. V and J are TRBV7-9 and TRBJ1-2, with 10 bases aligning to TRBD1. In germline, CDR1 is SEHNR, CDR2 FQNEAQ (reference sequence). CDR3 length equals 13 residues. V trimming: 8 bases; J trimming: 4 bases; junction bases outside the gene matches: 4. DNA of the CDR3: TGTGCCAGCCGGACAGGGGGTATCTATGGCTACACCTTC. It specifies CASRTGGIYGYTF.

This clonotype was counted between two and nine times. The chain joins TRBV9 to TRBJ2-2; D not resolved. V was trimmed by 4 bases and J by 8 bases, leaving 9 bases between them. The CDR3 is 12 amino acids. Germline V lookup: CDR1 SGDLS, CDR2 YYNGEE. The CDR3 DNA sequence: TGTGCCAGCAGCCCCTCGTTGGGGGAGCTGTTTTTT. It codes for CASSPSLGELFF.

The chain has TRBV12-3 or TRBV12-4 and TRBJ2-1; D remains ambiguous. V was trimmed by 6 bases and J by 9 bases, leaving 12 bases between them. CDR3 length: 12 amino acids. CDR3 residues: CASSFVLGEQFF. DNA of the CDR3: TGTGCCAGCAGCTTCGTCCTTGGTGAGCAGTTCTTC.

The rearrangement links TRBV7-2 to TRBJ2-1; 14 nucleotides align to TRBD2. Germline V lookup: CDR1 SGHTA, CDR2 FQGNSA. V trimming: 5 bases; J trimming: 2 bases; junction bases outside the gene matches: 2. This CDR3 spans 16 amino acids. In nucleotides, the CDR3 is TGTGCCAGCAGCCTGGGACTAGCGGGGGCCTACAATGAGCAGTTCTTC. This sequence encodes CASSLGLAGAYNEQFF.

This clonotype came up many times. This rearrangement joins TRBV4-1 to TRBJ2-7, with D maybe TRBD2 (6 bases). Trimming stripped 0 bases from V and 1 base from J, with 10 bases between. Germline CDR1 MGHRA, CDR2 YSYEKL. CDR3 size: 15 residues. Here the CDR3 reads CASSQDPGTSYEQYV. The CDR3 region has the DNA TGCGCCAGCAGCCAAGATCCGGGGACTTCCTACGAGCAGTACGTC.

This clonotype was seen a few times. The chain links TRBV9 to TRBJ2-3, with 14 bases matching TRBD2. CDR1 SGDLS and CDR2 YYNGEE come from the germline V gene. This CDR3 has 18 residues. The junction had 12 bases not matched to a gene; V was cut back by 4 bases and J by 5 bases. CDR3 sequence: CASSSRLAGGPGIDTQYF. DNA of the CDR3: TGTGCCAGCAGCTCCCGACTAGCGGGGGGGCCAGGGATAGATACGCAGTATTTT.

In its sample, this clonotype was seen many times. CDR3 amino acids: CASSQSGGGHNEQFF. The CDR3 DNA follows: TGTGCCAGCAGCCAGTCTGGGGGGGGTCACAATGAGCAGTTCTTC. V and J are TRBV4-2 and TRBJ2-1, with 7 bases that match TRBD2. The CDR3 spans 15 residues. Per the germline V gene, CDR1 is LGHNA and CDR2 is YNFKEQ. J gave up 5 bases and V 3 bases, and 7 bases lay outside the gene matches.

This clonotype has more than one count but fewer than ten. The chain carries TRBV7-9 and TRBJ1-6; D gene ambiguous. The CDR3 is made up of 14 amino acids. The V gene lost 5 bases and the J gene lost 10 bases, with 15 bases spanning the gap. The germline V gene has CDR1 SEHNR and CDR2 FQNEAQ (reference sequence). CDR3 region: CASSPASGGSPLHF. As DNA, the CDR3 is TGTGCCAGCAGCCCCGCTTCCGGTGGATCACCCCTCCACTTT.

The J gene is TRBJ1-5, the V gene TRBV20-1; D gene ambiguous. The CDR3 has 15 amino acids. V dropped 1 base and J dropped 4 bases, with 14 bases sitting between them. Per germline, CDR1 DFQATT and CDR2 SNEGSKA (reference sequence). The CDR3 is CSARGVGVGNQPQHF. The DNA of the CDR3 is TGCAGTGCTAGAGGGGTGGGAGTAGGGAATCAGCCCCAGCATTTT.

The chain uses TRBV4-1 and TRBJ2-5; 7 bases line up with TRBD1. Trimming took 0 bases from V and 4 from J; bases not matched to a gene: 5. In germline, CDR1 is MGHRA, CDR2 YSYEKL. The CDR3 sequence is 15 residues long. CDR3: CASSQDPRGSETQYF. CDR3 coding DNA: TGCGCCAGCAGCCAAGACCCCAGGGGGTCAGAGACCCAGTACTTC.

This clonotype showed up just once. The chain recombines TRBV7-8 with TRBJ2-7, with TRBD2 matching over 12 bases. The germline V gene encodes CDR1 SGHVS and CDR2 FQNEAQ. The CDR3 length is 16 residues. With 4 bases clipped from V and 4 bases from J, the junction kept 8 bases outside the gene matches. The DNA of the CDR3 is TGTGCCAGCAGCTCTACCGGGACTAGCGGGTATTACGAGCAGTACTTC. Protein product: CASSSTGTSGYYEQYF.

CDR3 loop: CASSPSFADPRNEQFF. CDR3 DNA: TGTGCCAGCAGTCCCTCCTTTGCGGACCCGAGGAATGAGCAGTTCTTC. The chain combines TRBV12-3 or TRBV12-4 with TRBJ2-1; no reliable D call. The CDR3 runs 16 residues. V lost 5 bases to trimming and J lost 7 bases, with 21 bases between them.

The chain employs TRBV5-1 and TRBJ2-1; D assignment may be TRBD1 or TRBD2 (5 bases each). V lost 4 bases to trimming and J lost 6 bases, with 11 bases between them. The CDR3 length is 13 residues. CDR1 and CDR2 from the germline V gene are SGHRS and YFSETQ. The CDR3 nucleotides read TGCGCCAGCAGCAAAGGGACCACCAATGAGCAGTTCTTC. Protein: CASSKGTTNEQFF.